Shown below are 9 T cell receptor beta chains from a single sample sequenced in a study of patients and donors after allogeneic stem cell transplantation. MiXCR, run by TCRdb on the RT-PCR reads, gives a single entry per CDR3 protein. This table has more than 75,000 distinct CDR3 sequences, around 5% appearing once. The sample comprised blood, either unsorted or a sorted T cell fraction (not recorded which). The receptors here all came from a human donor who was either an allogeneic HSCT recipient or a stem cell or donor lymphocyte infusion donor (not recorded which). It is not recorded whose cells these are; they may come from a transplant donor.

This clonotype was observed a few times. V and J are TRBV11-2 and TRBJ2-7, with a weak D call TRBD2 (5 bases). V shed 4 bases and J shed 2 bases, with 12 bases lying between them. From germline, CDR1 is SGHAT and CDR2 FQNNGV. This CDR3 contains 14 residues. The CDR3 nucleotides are TGTGCCAGCAGCTCTCCCCGGGGTACCTACGAGCAGTACTTC. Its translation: CASSSPRGTYEQYF.

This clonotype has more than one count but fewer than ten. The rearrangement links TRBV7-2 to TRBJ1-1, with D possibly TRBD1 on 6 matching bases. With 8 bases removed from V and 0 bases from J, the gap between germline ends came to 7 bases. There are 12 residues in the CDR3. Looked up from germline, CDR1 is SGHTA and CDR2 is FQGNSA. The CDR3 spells CASDRLNTEAFF. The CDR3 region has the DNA TGTGCCAGCGACAGGTTGAACACTGAAGCTTTCTTT.

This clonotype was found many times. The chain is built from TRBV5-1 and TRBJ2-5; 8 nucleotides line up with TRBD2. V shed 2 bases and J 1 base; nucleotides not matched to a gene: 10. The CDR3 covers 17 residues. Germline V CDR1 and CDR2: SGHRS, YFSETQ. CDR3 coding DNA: TGCGCCAGCAGCTTAGGGCTAGCGGGTGCGTTCCAAGAGACCCAGTACTTC. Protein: CASSLGLAGAFQETQYF.

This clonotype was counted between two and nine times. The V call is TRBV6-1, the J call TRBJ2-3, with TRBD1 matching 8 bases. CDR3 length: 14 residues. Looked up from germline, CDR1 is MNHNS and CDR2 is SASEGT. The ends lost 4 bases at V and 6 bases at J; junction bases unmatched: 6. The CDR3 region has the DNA TGTGCCAGCAGTGGGTCAACAGGGGGGGATACGCAGTATTTT. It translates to CASSGSTGGDTQYF.

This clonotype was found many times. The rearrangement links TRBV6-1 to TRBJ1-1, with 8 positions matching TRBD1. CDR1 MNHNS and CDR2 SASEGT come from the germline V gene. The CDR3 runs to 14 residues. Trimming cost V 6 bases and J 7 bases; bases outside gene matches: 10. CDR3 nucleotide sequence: TGTGCCAGCAGGTCCCTCGACAGGGGATATGAAGCTTTCTTT. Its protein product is CASRSLDRGYEAFF.

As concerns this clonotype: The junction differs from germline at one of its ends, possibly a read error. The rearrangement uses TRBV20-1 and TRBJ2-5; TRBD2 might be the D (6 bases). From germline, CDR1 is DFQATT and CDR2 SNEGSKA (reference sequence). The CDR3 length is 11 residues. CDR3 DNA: TGCAGTGCCCCGGGGGTAGAGAGCCAGTACTTC. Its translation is CSAPGVESQYF.

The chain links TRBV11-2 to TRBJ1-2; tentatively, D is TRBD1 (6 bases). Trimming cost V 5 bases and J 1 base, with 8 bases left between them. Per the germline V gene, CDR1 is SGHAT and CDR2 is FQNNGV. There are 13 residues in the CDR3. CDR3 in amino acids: CASSQGFNYGYTF. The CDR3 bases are TGTGCCAGCAGCCAGGGGTTTAACTATGGCTACACCTTC.

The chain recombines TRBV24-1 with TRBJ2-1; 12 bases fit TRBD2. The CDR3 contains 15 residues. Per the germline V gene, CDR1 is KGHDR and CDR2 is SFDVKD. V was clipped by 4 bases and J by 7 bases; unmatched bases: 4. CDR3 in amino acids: CATSDLAGGRNEQFF. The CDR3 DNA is TGTGCCACCAGTGACCTAGCGGGAGGGAGAAATGAGCAGTTCTTC.

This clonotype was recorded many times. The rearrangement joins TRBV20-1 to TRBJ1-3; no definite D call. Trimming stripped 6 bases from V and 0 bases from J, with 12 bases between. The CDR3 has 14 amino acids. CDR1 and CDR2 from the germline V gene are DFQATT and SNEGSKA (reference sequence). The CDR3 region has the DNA TGCAGTGCGACGCAGGATTTCTCTGGAAACACCATATATTTT. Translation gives CSATQDFSGNTIYF.